The present entry profiles one T cell receptor (beta chain) with its context. Its antigen remains undetermined. Per-base quality was not reported, and no clone a single base away is much larger than it. In total, about 650 healthy bone marrow donors made up the cohort. Cohort members were all nominally healthy when sampled, although unrecorded immune exposures were likely present. The donor was CMV seropositive and was included in the group of 270 or so seropositive cohort members. Every donor gave a peripheral blood sample, and the peripheral blood mononuclear cells from that sample were used for TCR beta sequencing. Genomic DNA extraction from the blood cell samples was performed with the Qiagen DNeasy Blood Extraction Kit. The source of the sample is a study of cytomegalovirus exposure and HLA in healthy donors (dated by TCRdb to about 2017). With respect to the entire study: An earlier analysis of more than 550 of the donors reported approximately 280 Gb of sequence data and roughly 120 million unique TCR beta sequences obtained from around 180 million T cells. Approximately 300 gigabases of sequencing data and 70 million to 95 million unique TCR sequences made up an early release that covered several hundred HLA-typed donors. Among the 398 genotyped donors, around 81% belonged to the genetic ancestry cluster associated with self-reported Caucasian donors. The aim of the study was to test whether cataloging public T cell receptors could identify signatures of past pathogen exposure. The T cell repertoires of several hundred subjects were profiled by immunosequencing and related to cytomegalovirus serostatus. A separate validation cohort of 100 to 150 different subjects was used in addition to the roughly 640-subject first cohort. The study combined high-throughput TCR immunosequencing, statistical association of individual TCRs with disease status, and machine learning to predict cytomegalovirus infection status. In a later analysis, previously published TCR beta repertoires from hundreds of donors were re-analyzed and high-resolution HLA genotyping was added so that TCR occurrence patterns could be studied. Rather than using new phenotypic data, the later analysis identified candidate immune exposures from TCR beta sequences and from how often those sequences occurred across donors. To decide whether each TCR beta V gene segment behaved as functional or pseudogenic, an earlier analysis of some 600 of the donors relied on high-throughput TCR beta sequencing. Donor age, sex, ethnicity and CMV serostatus were compiled together with the repertoire data. Genome-wide SNP genotypes for about 55% of the roughly 670 donors were used in a later genetic analysis, which treated that subset as a discovery cohort. All discovery cohort repertoires had been generated using a single sequencing platform. Class I and class II HLA loci were covered by the typing at four-digit resolution. Typing coverage differed by locus: A, B, C, DRB1 and DQB1 were typed in roughly 620-630 donors, DQA1 in approximately 520, DPA1 in 606, and DPB1 in around 440. Because of strong linkage in the cohort, a handful of DR-DQ haplotypes were treated as single units for association and clustering. Across around 400 genotyped donors of the cohort, an average of about 220,000 unique TCR beta nucleotide sequences per donor were sequenced, and roughly a sixth of those sequences were non-productive. General study outcomes and caveats: Sequencing depth was assumed to be roughly uniform across donors in the presence/absence analyses, though that assumption may not hold. When HLA alleles, especially DR and DQ, strongly co-occurred, TCR associations were difficult to assign to individual alleles. An association between a missense DCLRE1C variant and V-gene and J-gene trimming of TCR beta chains was found in a later genetic analysis and replicated in an independent cohort. Compared with the 666-donor mean, donors in an Asian-associated ancestry cluster had fewer N-insertions in productive TCRs, according to a later genetic analysis. Because HLA typing was unavailable for some donors at each locus, only the typed subset was used in association tests. Around 16 rarely observed V segments, including chromosome 9 orphons, were excluded from the earlier analysis of approximately 600 of the donors because counts were too low. Cytomegalovirus status was reported to be diagnosed by the classifier with high specificity and sensitivity in both the original and validation cohorts. Several of the top co-occurrence clusters appeared to be linked to parvovirus B19, influenza, CMV and Epstein-Barr virus, according to a later analysis. In a later analysis, the rate of TCR association differed among HLA loci, with DRB1 alleles having the most associated TCRs and HLA-C alleles having the fewest. In an earlier analysis of 450 to 750 of the donors, most TCR beta V segments appeared in productive rearrangements about 90% or about 30% of the time, broadly matching IMGT annotations. In a later analysis, HLA-associated TCR beta chains were found to be more clonally expanded and to have lower generation probabilities than equally common non-associated chains. The 87-base-pair reads could not distinguish some IMGT-functional V segments, including TRBV6-2 and TRBV6-3, so those segments were excluded. A further reported finding was that TCR beta sequences accurately predicted the HLA-A and HLA-B alleles for most subjects in the first cohort. Most TCR sequences were observed very rarely across donors, whereas some public TCRs were present in many individuals. The cohort was sequenced for TCR beta chains only, and without alpha or paired-chain data the features that could be detected were limited. In vitro tests confirmed that three of the cytomegalovirus-associated TCR beta chains recognize cytomegalovirus antigens. Linkage disequilibrium might explain the correlated functional status among segregating V segments, but an unknown experimental factor could not be excluded. Specific HLA alleles were associated with more than 15,000 TCR beta sequences at a false discovery rate of 0.05 in a later analysis. The study listed 150 to 200 TCR beta chains as associated with cytomegalovirus. It was suggested by the authors that the approach could potentially be generalized to other disease states and immunological phenotypes. CMV serostatus was the only immune exposure information available for the cohort. In a later analysis, most CMV-associated TCR beta chains were found to appear HLA-restricted, with HLA associations seemingly driven largely by CMV exposure. The sequencing pipeline was judged likely to have produced a cluster of highly shared sequence variants as a technical artifact.

Preparation of the library involved the immunoSEQ multiplex PCR assay. For the multiplex PCR, a mixture combining 60 forward primers for TCR Vbeta segments and 13 reverse primers for TCR Jbeta segments was used. The CDR3 region of rearranged TCR beta genes was amplified from genomic DNA by a multiplex PCR assay. On the Illumina HiSeq System, the amplified TCR beta libraries were sequenced as 87-base-pair reads. For the original study's pipeline: In a later analysis, roughly 80 million unique TCR beta chains were counted across the approximately 620 repertoires, and around 10 million of these chains were shared by at least two donors. To remove PCR and sequencing errors, raw reads were error-corrected and collapsed into unique sequences using a nearest-neighbor algorithm that merged closely related sequences. To assign V, D and J gene segments, CDR3 sequences were aligned to IMGT reference sequences. For a sequence to be retained, a match of at least six nucleotides was required to both a V gene segment and a J gene segment. Rearrangements were classified as productive when the CDR3 lacked stop codons and remained in frame with V and J, and all other rearrangements were classified as non-productive. CDR3 was defined according to IMGT convention as the region running from the second conserved V-encoded cysteine to the conserved J-encoded phenylalanine. Sequences without an unambiguous match to a single V gene segment were excluded from the earlier analysis of 450 to 750 of the donors. An earlier analysis of several hundred of the donors called V segments functional above 56.7% productive rearrangements and segregating when the between-donor standard deviation exceeded 5%. A statistical classification framework was built for diagnosing cytomegalovirus status from the catalog of TCR beta chain sequences. In a later analysis, V and J genes were assigned by comparing TCR nucleotide sequences against IMGT/GENE-DB human TR gene sequences. In a later analysis, CDR3 sequences and most-parsimonious VDJ recombination scenarios were assigned using the TCRdist pipeline. In a later analysis, every TCR beta chain was defined by the combination of its CDR3 amino acid sequence and its V-gene family, and reads without a unique V-gene family were dropped. As a way to deal with suspected cross-contamination and a sequencing artifact, a later analysis dropped 640 or so nucleotide sequences that were highly shared and had low generation probability. In a later analysis, a clonal expansion index for each public chain was calculated from normalized within-repertoire ranks of inferred template counts. A later analysis computed generation probabilities with a VDJ recombination model fitted to out-of-frame rearrangements, and checked the results against IGoR. Hypergeometric tests were used in a later analysis to score TCR-TCR, TCR-HLA and TCR-CMV co-occurrence, with a repertoire-size bias correction applied to the TCR pairs. In a later analysis, false discovery rates were estimated by permuting HLA or CMV assignments 20 times. In a later analysis, co-occurring TCRs were grouped using DBSCAN, and TCRdist sequence similarity was added for clustering within HLA-allele-positive subsets. Repertoires with fewer than 30,000 or more than 120,000 public chains, plus five repertoires with anomalous nucleotide sharing, were excluded from co-occurrence clustering. The clones in this table, taken by TCRdb from immuneACCESS, are in-frame only. Not every clone is retained; where verified, under half of the shortfall comes from an unresolved V gene, and the cause of the rest is unknown. For V, J and clone size, that table is used; D and trimming come from the DNA. The sample table shows around 140,000 clones, and 60% to 85% are seen once. The leading ten clones occupy approximately 13% of the sample.

The CDR3, cysteine through phenylalanine, is 12 amino acids long. This entry keeps only the CDR3 DNA: 36 bases, framed from base 1. Via the germline V gene (reference sequence), CDR1 is SGHKS and CDR2 YYEKEE. At the junction V is shortened by 4 bases and J by 4 bases, with 8 bases in between. This clonotype was sampled from a man aged 40-55 years in good health and CMV-seropositive. The material sequenced was PBMCs. The receptor chain draws on TRBV5-5 and TRBJ1-1; the D gene identity is not certain. CDR3 sequence: CASSPTPTEAFF. Here is the DNA: TGTGCCAGCAGCCCTACCCCCACTGAAGCTTTCTTT.